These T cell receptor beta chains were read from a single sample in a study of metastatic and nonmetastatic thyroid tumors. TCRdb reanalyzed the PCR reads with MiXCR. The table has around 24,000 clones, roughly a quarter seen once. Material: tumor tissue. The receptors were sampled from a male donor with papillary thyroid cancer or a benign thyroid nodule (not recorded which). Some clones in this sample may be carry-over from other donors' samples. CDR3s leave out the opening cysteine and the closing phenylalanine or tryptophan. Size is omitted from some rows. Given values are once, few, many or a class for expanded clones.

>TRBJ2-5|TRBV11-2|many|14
ASSETSGEGGETQY
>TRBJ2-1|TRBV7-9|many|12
ASNKPGLDNEQF
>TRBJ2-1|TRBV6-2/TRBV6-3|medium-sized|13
ASSYTSGRYNEQF
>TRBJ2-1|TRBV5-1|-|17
ASSRTIGTSGQTYNEQF
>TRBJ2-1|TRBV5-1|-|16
ASSRSTTSVGSYNEQF
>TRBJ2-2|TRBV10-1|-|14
ASSGDVAWNTGELF
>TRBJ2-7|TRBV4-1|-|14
SSSQSTGPSSFEQY
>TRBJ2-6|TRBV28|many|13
ASSLGDSGANVLT
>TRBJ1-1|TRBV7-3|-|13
ASSPDGPSNTEAF
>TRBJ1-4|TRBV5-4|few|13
ASSLEVNGNEKLF
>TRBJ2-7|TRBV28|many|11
ASSLGRVVEQY
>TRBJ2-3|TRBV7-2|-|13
ASSLALPVSDTQY
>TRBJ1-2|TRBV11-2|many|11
ASSSPGLYGYT
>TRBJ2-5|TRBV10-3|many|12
AIRDGQGGETQY
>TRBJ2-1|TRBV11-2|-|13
ASSLEAVNYNEQF
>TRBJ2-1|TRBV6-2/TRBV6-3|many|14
ASSREGLAGANEQF
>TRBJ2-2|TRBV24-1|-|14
ATSDLQQANTGELF
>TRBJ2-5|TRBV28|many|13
ASSFGSRSPETQY
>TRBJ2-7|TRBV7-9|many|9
ASSLSYEQY
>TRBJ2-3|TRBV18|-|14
ASSPGQGIGTDTQY
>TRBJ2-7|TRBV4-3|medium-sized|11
ASSQGSGDEQY
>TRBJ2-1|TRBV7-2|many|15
ASSLAVRDRSYNEQF
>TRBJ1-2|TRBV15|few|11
ATSREAGYGCT
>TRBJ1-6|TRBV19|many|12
ASREAGGDSPLH
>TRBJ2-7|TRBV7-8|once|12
ASILPGWGYEQY
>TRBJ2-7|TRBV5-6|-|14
ASTRGIGSGSYEQY
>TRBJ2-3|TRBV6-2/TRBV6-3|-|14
ASSYTGLAGVNTQY
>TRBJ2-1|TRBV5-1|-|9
ASAANDEQF